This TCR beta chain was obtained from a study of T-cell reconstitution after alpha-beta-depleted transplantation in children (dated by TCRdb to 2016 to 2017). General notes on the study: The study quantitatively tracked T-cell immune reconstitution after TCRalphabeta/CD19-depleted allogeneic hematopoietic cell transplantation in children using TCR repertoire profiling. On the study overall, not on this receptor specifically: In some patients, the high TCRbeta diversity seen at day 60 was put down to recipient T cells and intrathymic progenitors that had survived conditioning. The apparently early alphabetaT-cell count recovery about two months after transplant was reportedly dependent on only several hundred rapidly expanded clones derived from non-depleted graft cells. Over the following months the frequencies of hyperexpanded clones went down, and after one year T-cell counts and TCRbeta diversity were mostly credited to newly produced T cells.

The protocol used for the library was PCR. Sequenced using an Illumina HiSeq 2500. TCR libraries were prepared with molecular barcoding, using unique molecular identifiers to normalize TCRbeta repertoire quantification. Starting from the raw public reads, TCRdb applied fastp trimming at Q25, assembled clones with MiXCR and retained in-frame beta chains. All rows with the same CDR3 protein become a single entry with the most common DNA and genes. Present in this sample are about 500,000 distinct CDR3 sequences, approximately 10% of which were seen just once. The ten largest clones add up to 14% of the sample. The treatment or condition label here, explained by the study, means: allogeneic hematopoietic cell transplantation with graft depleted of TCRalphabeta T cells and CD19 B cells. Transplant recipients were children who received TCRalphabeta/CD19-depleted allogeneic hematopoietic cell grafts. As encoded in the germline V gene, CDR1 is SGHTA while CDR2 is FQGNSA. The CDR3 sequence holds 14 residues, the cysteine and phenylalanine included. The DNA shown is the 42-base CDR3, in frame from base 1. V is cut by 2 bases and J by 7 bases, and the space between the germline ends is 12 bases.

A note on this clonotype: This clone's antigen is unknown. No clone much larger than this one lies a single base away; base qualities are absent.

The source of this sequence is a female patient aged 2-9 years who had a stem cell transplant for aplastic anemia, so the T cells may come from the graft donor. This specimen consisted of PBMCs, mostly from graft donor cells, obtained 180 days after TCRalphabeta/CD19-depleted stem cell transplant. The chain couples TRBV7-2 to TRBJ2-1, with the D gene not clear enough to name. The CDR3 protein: CASSLTGLGNEQFF. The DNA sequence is TGTGCCAGCAGCTTAACGGGCCTTGGGAATGAGCAGTTCTTC.